A selection of T cell receptor beta chains follows, all from one sample in a study of TIL therapy for anti-PD-1-resistant metastatic lung cancer. Repertoires were generated with immunoSEQ multiplex PCR, while TCRdb's copy carries only in-frame clones and drops some. The table shows 13,000 or so clones, with about 70% occurring only once. The specimen comprised tumor tissue, sampled at baseline. All receptors come from a woman between 30 and 80 years old with non-small cell lung cancer. CDR3s include the opening cysteine and the closing phenylalanine or tryptophan. D genes are given only for firm matches. Size tells how often a clone was seen (once, few, many) or the class of an expanded clone, and some rows leave it out.

J gene: TRBJ1-2
D gene: -
CDR3 length: 12
clone size: -
V gene: TRBV19
CDR3 DNA: TGTGCCAGCAATGCAGGGGATGGTGGCTACACCTTC
CDR3 protein: CASNAGDGGYTF

J gene: TRBJ2-1
D gene: -
CDR3 length: 15
clone size: -
V gene: TRBV5-5
CDR3 DNA: TGTGCCAGCAGCTTGGGACCCTTCGAGTACAATGAGCAGTTCTTC
CDR3 protein: CASSLGPFEYNEQFF

J gene: TRBJ2-1
D gene: -
CDR3 length: 13
clone size: -
V gene: TRBV29-1
CDR3 DNA: TGCAGCGTTGACCCCCCCATGAACAATGAGCAGTTCTTC
CDR3 protein: CSVDPPMNNEQFF

J gene: TRBJ2-7
D gene: TRBD2
CDR3 length: 17
clone size: -
V gene: TRBV10-1
CDR3 DNA: TGCGCCAGCAGTGAGTCTCAGACTAGCGGGAGCTCCTACGAGCAGTACTTC
CDR3 protein: CASSESQTSGSSYEQYF

J gene: TRBJ2-6
D gene: -
CDR3 length: 16
clone size: -
V gene: TRBV9
CDR3 DNA: TGTGCCAGCAGCGTAGGCGGCAACTCTGGGGCCAACGTCCTGACTTTC
CDR3 protein: CASSVGGNSGANVLTF

J gene: TRBJ2-3
D gene: TRBD2
CDR3 length: 16
clone size: few
V gene: TRBV28
CDR3 DNA: TGTGCCAGCAGTTCCCCTGGACTAGCGGGCACAGATACGCAGTATTTT
CDR3 protein: CASSSPGLAGTDTQYF

J gene: TRBJ2-7
D gene: TRBD1
CDR3 length: 14
clone size: -
V gene: TRBV2
CDR3 DNA: TGTGCCACCGCAAGGACAGGGAAATTATCCGAGCAGTACTTC
CDR3 protein: CATARTGKLSEQYF

J gene: TRBJ2-1
D gene: -
CDR3 length: 17
clone size: -
V gene: TRBV9
CDR3 DNA: TGTGCCAGCAGCGTAGGGTTGGGGGGGGCTCGCTACAATGAGCAGTTCTTC
CDR3 protein: CASSVGLGGARYNEQFF

J gene: TRBJ2-3
D gene: TRBD2
CDR3 length: 17
clone size: -
V gene: TRBV7-8
CDR3 DNA: TGTGCCAGCAGCGAAGGGGCTAGCGGGGGGGCGGCAGATACGCAGTATTTT
CDR3 protein: CASSEGASGGAADTQYF

J gene: TRBJ1-4
D gene: -
CDR3 length: 14
clone size: -
V gene: TRBV10-3
CDR3 DNA: TGTGCCATCAGTGAATTGGGGGCGGATGAAAAACTGTTTTTT
CDR3 protein: CAISELGADEKLFF

J gene: TRBJ2-7
D gene: -
CDR3 length: 12
clone size: -
V gene: TRBV2
CDR3 DNA: TGTGCCAGCGGGGTCCAGGGTTACGAGCAGTACTTC
CDR3 protein: CASGVQGYEQYF

J gene: TRBJ2-1
D gene: -
CDR3 length: 12
clone size: -
V gene: TRBV6-5
CDR3 DNA: TGTGCCAGCAGACAACTAGCAAATGAGCAGTTCTTC
CDR3 protein: CASRQLANEQFF

J gene: TRBJ2-3
D gene: TRBD2
CDR3 length: 16
clone size: once
V gene: TRBV28
CDR3 DNA: TGTGCGGCTAGAGCGGGGGGGCATGTGGGCACAGATACGCAGTATTTT
CDR3 protein: CAARAGGHVGTDTQYF

J gene: TRBJ2-1
D gene: TRBD2
CDR3 length: 14
clone size: -
V gene: TRBV5-5
CDR3 DNA: TGTGCCAGCAGCGAGGGGACTAACTACAATGAGCAGTTCTTC
CDR3 protein: CASSEGTNYNEQFF

J gene: TRBJ2-7
D gene: TRBD2
CDR3 length: 15
clone size: -
V gene: TRBV4-2
CDR3 DNA: TGTGCCAGCAGCTTAGGACTAGCGCAAACCTACGAGCAGTACTTC
CDR3 protein: CASSLGLAQTYEQYF

J gene: TRBJ2-7
D gene: TRBD2
CDR3 length: 18
clone size: medium-sized
V gene: TRBV11-1
CDR3 DNA: TGTGCCAGCAGCTTAGGGCCTAGCGGGAGCACAATGCCCTACGAGCAGTACTTC
CDR3 protein: CASSLGPSGSTMPYEQYF

J gene: TRBJ1-1
D gene: TRBD1
CDR3 length: 13
clone size: -
V gene: TRBV28
CDR3 DNA: TGTGCCAGCAGTCCAGGACAGGCCAAAGATGCTTTCTTT
CDR3 protein: CASSPGQAKDAFF

J gene: TRBJ1-6
D gene: -
CDR3 length: 15
clone size: few
V gene: TRBV7-8
CDR3 DNA: TGTGCCAGCAGCTTTACCACAGCTAGTAATTCACCCCTCCACTTT
CDR3 protein: CASSFTTASNSPLHF

J gene: TRBJ1-1
D gene: TRBD1
CDR3 length: 14
clone size: -
V gene: TRBV11-2
CDR3 DNA: TGTGCCAGCAGCTTAGGAGGGACAGGACAATATGCTTTCTTT
CDR3 protein: CASSLGGTGQYAFF

J gene: TRBJ2-7
D gene: TRBD2
CDR3 length: 14
clone size: -
V gene: TRBV9
CDR3 DNA: TGTGCCAGCAGCGCAGGACTAGCGGGGGGCGAGCAGTACTTC
CDR3 protein: CASSAGLAGGEQYF

J gene: TRBJ2-7
D gene: -
CDR3 length: 12
clone size: -
V gene: TRBV11-2
CDR3 DNA: TGTGCCAGCAGCTTACAGGGAAGGAAGCAGTACTTC
CDR3 protein: CASSLQGRKQYF

J gene: TRBJ1-5
D gene: -
CDR3 length: 15
clone size: -
V gene: TRBV2
CDR3 DNA: TGTGCCAGTGGCCCGGGGGGGATCGGCAATCAGCCCCAGCATTTT
CDR3 protein: CASGPGGIGNQPQHF

J gene: TRBJ1-3
D gene: -
CDR3 length: 16
clone size: once
V gene: TRBV7-3
CDR3 DNA: TGTGCCAGCAGCTTAGCCGGCAGGGGATCTGGAAACACCATATATTTT
CDR3 protein: CASSLAGRGSGNTIYF

J gene: TRBJ1-1
D gene: -
CDR3 length: 11
clone size: -
V gene: TRBV20-1
CDR3 DNA: TGCAGTGCTAGGGGTGGGGGGAGAGCTTTCTTT
CDR3 protein: CSARGGGRAFF

J gene: TRBJ2-2
D gene: TRBD1
CDR3 length: 14
clone size: few
V gene: TRBV7-3
CDR3 DNA: TGTGCCAGCGGGACAGGGTCGAACACCGGGGAGCTGTTTTTT
CDR3 protein: CASGTGSNTGELFF

J gene: TRBJ2-7
D gene: -
CDR3 length: 13
clone size: -
V gene: TRBV27
CDR3 DNA: TGTGCCAGCAGGGGAGGGGGAGCCTACGAGCAGTACTTC
CDR3 protein: CASRGGGAYEQYF

J gene: TRBJ2-1
D gene: -
CDR3 length: 13
clone size: medium-sized
V gene: TRBV19
CDR3 DNA: TGTGCCAGTAGTCCCAGGGGTTACAATGAGCAGTTCTTC
CDR3 protein: CASSPRGYNEQFF

J gene: TRBJ2-2
D gene: -
CDR3 length: 14
clone size: -
V gene: TRBV27
CDR3 DNA: TGTGCCAGCAGCCCATGGTCGACGGCCGGGGAGCTGTTTTTT
CDR3 protein: CASSPWSTAGELFF